This entry features one T cell receptor (beta chain) sequence. Its antigen is not known. These data are taken from a study of cytomegalovirus exposure and HLA in healthy donors. The PCR made use of 60 Vbeta and 13 Jbeta primers. Assay used: immunoSEQ multiplex PCR; TCRdb lists only in-frame clones, some missing. This repertoire shows approximately 77,000 clones, roughly 78% found once; its top ten account for 3.5% to 5.5%. General study findings and limits: Reported findings show TCR beta sequences accurately forecast HLA-A and HLA-B alleles in most subjects. The likely origin of a cluster of highly shared sequence variants was a sequencing artifact.

The CDR3 runs 15 residues. From germline, CDR1 is GTSNPN and CDR2 SVGIG (reference sequence). Trimming removed 2 bases from V and 3 bases from J; junction bases left unmatched: 3. This receptor was obtained from a man in his forties in good health and CMV-seronegative. Sequenced material: PBMCs. V gene TRBV30 combines with J gene TRBJ1-5, with 11 bases that match TRBD1. This CDR3 is CAWSRDRGSNQPQHF. CDR3 nucleotide sequence: TGTGCCTGGAGTAGGGACAGGGGGTCCAATCAGCCCCAGCATTTT.